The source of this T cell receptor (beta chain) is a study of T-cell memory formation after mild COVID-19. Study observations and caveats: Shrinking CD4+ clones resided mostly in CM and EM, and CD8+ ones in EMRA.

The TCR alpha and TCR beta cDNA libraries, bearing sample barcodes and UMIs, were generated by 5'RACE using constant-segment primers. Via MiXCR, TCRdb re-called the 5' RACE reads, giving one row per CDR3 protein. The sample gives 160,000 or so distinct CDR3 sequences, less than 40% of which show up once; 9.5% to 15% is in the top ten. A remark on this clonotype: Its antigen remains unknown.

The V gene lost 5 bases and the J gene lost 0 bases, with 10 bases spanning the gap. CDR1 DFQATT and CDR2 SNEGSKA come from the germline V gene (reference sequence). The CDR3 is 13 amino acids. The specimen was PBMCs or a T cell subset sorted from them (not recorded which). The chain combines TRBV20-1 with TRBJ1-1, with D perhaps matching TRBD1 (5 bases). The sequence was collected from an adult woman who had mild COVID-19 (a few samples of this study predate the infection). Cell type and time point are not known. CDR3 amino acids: CSAGGTVNTEAFF. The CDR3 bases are TGCAGTGCTGGGGGGACGGTGAACACTGAAGCTTTCTTT.